The 2 T cell receptor beta chains below were found in one sample sequenced in a study of OX40 agonist ivuxolimab in advanced cancers. The repertoire was sequenced with immunoSEQ multiplex PCR; TCRdb's copy has only in-frame clones and lacks some. The table records some 54,000 clones, about four fifths of them present only once. This specimen was CD4+ or CD8+ T cells sorted from blood, taken in a trial of the OX40 agonist ivuxolimab. These receptors were obtained from an adult with an advanced solid tumor such as melanoma, head and neck, liver or kidney cancer.

The chain is built from TRBV6-5 and TRBJ2-7, with 7 bases matching TRBD2. Germline CDR1 reads MNHEY; CDR2 reads SVGAGI. The V gene end was trimmed by 8 bases and the J gene end by 4 bases; junction bases not matched to a gene: 5. The CDR3 extends over 12 amino acids. CDR3 sequence: CASGRGEYEQYF. The CDR3 DNA reads TGTGCCAGCGGGAGGGGAGAATACGAGCAGTACTTC.

The sample holds a few counts of this clone. The rearrangement joins TRBV9 to TRBJ2-7, with D unresolved. The length of the CDR3 is 13 residues. Germline CDR1 SGDLS, CDR2 YYNGEE. V lost 3 bases, J lost 2 bases, and 9 bases lay in between. The CDR3 DNA follows: TGTGCCAGCAGCGAGGGCGAAGCCTACGAGCAGTACTTC. Translation gives CASSEGEAYEQYF.